This T cell receptor beta chain appears in the sequencing data of a study of Ad26.COV2.S vaccination and SARS-CoV-2 variants. Study-level information: Ad26.COV2.S, an intramuscular injection, was given once or twice 56 days apart.

This table comes from immunoSEQ multiplex PCR, and its TCRdb copy is limited to in-frame clones, with some not included. This table has hundreds of thousands of clones, about 89% appearing once. Treatment in this sample: around 19 received Ad26.COV2.S at low or high dose, single or two shots; several received placebo; per-sample allocation not given. Following the first vaccine or placebo injection, samples were taken on day 63. V gave up 7 bases and J gave up 4 bases; unmatched junction bases: 4. The CDR3 loop spans 13 amino acids. Specimen: peripheral blood, collected in a trial of Ad26.COV2.S vaccine versus placebo. This TCR was recovered from a person aged 18-60 years who received the Ad26.COV2.S COVID-19 vaccine or a placebo. The gene calls are TRBV12-3 or TRBV12-4 and TRBJ1-3; TRBD1 matches 7 bases. The CDR3 sequence is CASTGQEGNTIYF. CDR3 sequence (DNA): TGTGCCAGCACCGGACAGGAGGGAAACACCATATATTTT.